This T cell receptor (beta chain) was retrieved from a study of blood T cell repertoires in COVID-19. Study details: The United States, Italy and Spain provided the acute and convalescent COVID-19 samples. The cDNA or gDNA used as material had been derived from T cells, B-cell-depleted T cells, or PBMCs.

The CDR3 runs 15 residues. Germline CDR1 reads MRHNA; CDR2 reads SNTAGT. Unmatched junction bases numbered 7, after V lost 5 bases and J lost 5 bases. In this sample, this clone turned up once. Sequencing used immunoSEQ multiplex PCR; TCRdb keeps in-frame clones, though not all of them. There are roughly 250,000 clones in the sample; roughly 84% occur only once, and approximately 4% lies in the top ten. The V and J genes are TRBV6-4 and TRBJ2-2; the match to TRBD1 covers 8 bases. The TCR originated in a woman aged 35 to 49 with active or convalescent COVID-19. Sequencing used peripheral blood. The CDR3 spells CASSPQGEGTGELFF. CDR3 DNA sequence: TGTGCCAGCAGTCCACAGGGGGAAGGAACCGGGGAGCTGTTTTTT.